The TCR beta chain described here comes from a study of regulatory T cells in long-lasting Graves disease. General study points: The study found TRBV28, TRBJ1-2 and TRBJ2-5 favored in persistent disease.

V was trimmed by 5 bases and J by 1 base, leaving 12 bases between them. The germline V gene has CDR1 MNHEY and CDR2 SVGEGT. CDR3 length equals 14 residues. Time point indicated: persistent/refractory GD, antithyroid drugs over 5 years with positive TRAb. There was RNA extracted from PBMCs, and the TCR library was made from it. TCR beta libraries were built with iRepertoire HTBI primers and Arm-PCR of CDR3 regions. TCRdb re-derived calls from the multiplex PCR reads in MiXCR, one entry per CDR3 protein. The sample holds around 460,000 distinct CDR3 sequences, less than 25% seen once. This clonotype appeared once. Antigen: not known.

Sequencing was performed on peripheral blood mononuclear cells (PBMCs), taken when the disease was refractory, from a patient treated with antithyroid drugs. This TCR was recovered from a female donor with Graves disease. J is TRBJ2-7 and V is TRBV6-2 or TRBV6-3; TRBD1 might be the D (5 bases). The CDR3 loop reads CASSAPGQSYEQYF. In DNA, the CDR3 is TGTGCCAGCAGTGCACCTGGACAATCCTACGAGCAGTACTTC.